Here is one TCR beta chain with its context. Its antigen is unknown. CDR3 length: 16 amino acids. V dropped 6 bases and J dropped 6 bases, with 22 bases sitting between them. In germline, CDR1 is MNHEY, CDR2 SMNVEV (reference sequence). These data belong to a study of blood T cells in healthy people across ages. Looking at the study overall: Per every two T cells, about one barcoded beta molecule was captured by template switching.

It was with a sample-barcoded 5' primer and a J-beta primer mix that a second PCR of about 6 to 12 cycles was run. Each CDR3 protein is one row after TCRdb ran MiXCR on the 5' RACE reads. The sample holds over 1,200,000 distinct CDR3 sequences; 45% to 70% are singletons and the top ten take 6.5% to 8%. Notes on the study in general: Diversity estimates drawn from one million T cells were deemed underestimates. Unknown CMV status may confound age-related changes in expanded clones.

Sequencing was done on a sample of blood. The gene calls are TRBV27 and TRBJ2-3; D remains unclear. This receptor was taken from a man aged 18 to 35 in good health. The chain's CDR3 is CASSFTGSRGWDTQYF. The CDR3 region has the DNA TGTGCCAGCAGCTTTACCGGGTCCAGAGGCTGGGATACGCAGTATTTT.